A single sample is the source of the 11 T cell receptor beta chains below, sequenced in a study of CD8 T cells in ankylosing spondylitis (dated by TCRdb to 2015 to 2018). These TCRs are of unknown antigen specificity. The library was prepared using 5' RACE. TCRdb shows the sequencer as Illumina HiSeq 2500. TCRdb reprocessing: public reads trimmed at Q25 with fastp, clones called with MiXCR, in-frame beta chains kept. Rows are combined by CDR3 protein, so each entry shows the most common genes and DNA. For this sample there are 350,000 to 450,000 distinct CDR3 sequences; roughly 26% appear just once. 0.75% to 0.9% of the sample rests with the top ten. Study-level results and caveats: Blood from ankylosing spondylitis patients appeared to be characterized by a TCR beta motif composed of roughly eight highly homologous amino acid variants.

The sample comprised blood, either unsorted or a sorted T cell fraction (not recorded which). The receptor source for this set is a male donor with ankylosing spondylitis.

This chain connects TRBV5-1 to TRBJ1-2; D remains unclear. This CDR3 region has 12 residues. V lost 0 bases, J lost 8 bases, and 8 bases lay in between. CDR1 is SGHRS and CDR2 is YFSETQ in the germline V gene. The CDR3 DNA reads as TGCGCCAGCAGCTTGGAACTGAGCGGCTACACCTTC. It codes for CASSLELSGYTF.

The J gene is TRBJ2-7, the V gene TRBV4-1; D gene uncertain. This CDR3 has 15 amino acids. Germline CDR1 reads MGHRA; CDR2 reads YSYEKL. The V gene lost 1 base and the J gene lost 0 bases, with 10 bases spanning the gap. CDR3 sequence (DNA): TGCGCCAGCAGCCAAGCAGGAGCGATCTCCTACGAGCAGTACTTC. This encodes CASSQAGAISYEQYF.

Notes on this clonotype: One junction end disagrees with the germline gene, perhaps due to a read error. Here the CDR3 DNA reads TGCAGTGCTGGAGACATATCTAGCACAGATACGCAGTATTTT. This codes for CSAGDISSTDTQYF. The J gene is TRBJ2-3, the V gene TRBV20-1; D gene unclear. CDR3 length: 14 amino acids. CDR1 is DFQATT, CDR2 SNEGSKA, per germline (reference sequence).

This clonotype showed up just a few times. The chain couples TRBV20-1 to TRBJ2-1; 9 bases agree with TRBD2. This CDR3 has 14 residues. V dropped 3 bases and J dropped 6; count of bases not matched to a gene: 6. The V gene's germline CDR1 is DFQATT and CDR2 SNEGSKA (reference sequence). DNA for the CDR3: TGCAGTGCTAGGGCTAGCGGGACCCTCAATGAGCAGTTCTTC. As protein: CSARASGTLNEQFF.

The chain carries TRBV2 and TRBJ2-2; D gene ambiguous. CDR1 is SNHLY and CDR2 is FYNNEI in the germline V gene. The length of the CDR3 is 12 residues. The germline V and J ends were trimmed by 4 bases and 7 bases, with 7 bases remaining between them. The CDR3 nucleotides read TGTGCCAGCAGTGGCGATATCGGGGAGCTGTTTTTT. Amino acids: CASSGDIGELFF.

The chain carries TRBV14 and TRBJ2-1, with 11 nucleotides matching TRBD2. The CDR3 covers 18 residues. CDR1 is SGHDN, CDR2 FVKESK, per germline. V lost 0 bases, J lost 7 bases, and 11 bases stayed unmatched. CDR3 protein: CASSQDWASGRLWNEQFF. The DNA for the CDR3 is TGTGCCAGCAGCCAAGACTGGGCTAGCGGGAGGTTATGGAATGAGCAGTTCTTC.

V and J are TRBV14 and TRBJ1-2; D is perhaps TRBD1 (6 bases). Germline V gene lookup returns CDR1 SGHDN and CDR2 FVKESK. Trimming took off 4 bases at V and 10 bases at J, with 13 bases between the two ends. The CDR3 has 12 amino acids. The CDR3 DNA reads TGTGCCAGCAGCCGGGGACAACTTGACTACACCTTC. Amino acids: CASSRGQLDYTF. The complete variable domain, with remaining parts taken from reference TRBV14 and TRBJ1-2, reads EAGVTQFPSHSVIEKGQTVTLRCDPISGHDNLYWYRRVMGKEIKFLLHFVKESKQDESGMPNNRFLAERTGGTYSTLKVQPAELEDSGVYFCASSRGQLDYTFGSGTRLTVV.

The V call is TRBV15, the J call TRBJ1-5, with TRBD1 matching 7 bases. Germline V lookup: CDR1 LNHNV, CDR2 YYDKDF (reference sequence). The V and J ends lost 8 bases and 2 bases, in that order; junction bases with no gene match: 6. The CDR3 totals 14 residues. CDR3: CATATGDRNQPQHF. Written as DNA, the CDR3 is TGTGCCACCGCAACAGGGGATCGCAATCAGCCCCAGCATTTT.

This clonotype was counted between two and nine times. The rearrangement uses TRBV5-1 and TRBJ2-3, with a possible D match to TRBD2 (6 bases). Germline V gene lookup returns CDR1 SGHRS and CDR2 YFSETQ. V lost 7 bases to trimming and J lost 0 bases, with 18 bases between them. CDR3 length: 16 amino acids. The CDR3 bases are TGCGCCAGCCGGCGGGATACCCACTTCAGCACAGATACGCAGTATTTT. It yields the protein CASRRDTHFSTDTQYF.

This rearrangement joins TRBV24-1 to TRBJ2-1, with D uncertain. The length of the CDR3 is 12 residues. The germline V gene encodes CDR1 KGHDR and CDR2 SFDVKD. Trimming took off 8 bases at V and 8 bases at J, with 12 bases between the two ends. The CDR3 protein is CATKGSVDEQFF. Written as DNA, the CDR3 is TGTGCCACCAAAGGCTCCGTCGATGAGCAGTTCTTC.

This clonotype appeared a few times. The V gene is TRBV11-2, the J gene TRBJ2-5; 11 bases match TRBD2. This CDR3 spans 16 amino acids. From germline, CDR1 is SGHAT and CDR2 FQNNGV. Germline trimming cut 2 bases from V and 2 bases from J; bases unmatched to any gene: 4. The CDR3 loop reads CASSLWRLAGQETQYF. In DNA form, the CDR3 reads TGTGCCAGCAGCTTATGGAGACTAGCGGGACAAGAGACCCAGTACTTC.